This TCR beta chain was obtained from a study of T cell responses to AZD1222 COVID-19 vaccine. Study-level information: Pooled in the analysis were second doses at about 4 or about 12 weeks.

General observations from the study: Donors were mostly white British, more females; clonal diversity possibly underestimated. Baseline seropositivity characterized only a handful of AZD1222 recipients.

The method was immunoSEQ multiplex PCR; TCRdb's version includes in-frame clones alone and lacks a portion of them. The sample has 90,000 to 140,000 clones, approximately 90% seen once. Points on this clone: Its matching antigen is unknown.

Specimen: peripheral blood, collected on day 0 of AZD1222 vaccination. This sequence originates from an adult in good health.

The CDR3 DNA sequence: TGTGCCAGCTCACCTCTCCTCGGGTACCAAGAGACCCAGTACTTC. Translated, it gives CASSPLLGYQETQYF. The chain links TRBV18 to TRBJ2-5; D is undetermined. The CDR3 is 15 amino acids. Looked up from germline, CDR1 is KGHSH and CDR2 is LQKENI. The V and J ends lost 3 bases and 0 bases respectively, with 11 bases between them. The full variable domain, rest sourced from reference TRBV18 and TRBJ2-5, is NAGVMQNPRHLVRRRGQEARLRCSPMKGHSHVYWYRQLPEEGLKFMVYLQKENIIDESGMPKERFSAEFPKEGPSILRIQQVVRGDSAAYFCASSPLLGYQETQYFGPGTRLLVL.